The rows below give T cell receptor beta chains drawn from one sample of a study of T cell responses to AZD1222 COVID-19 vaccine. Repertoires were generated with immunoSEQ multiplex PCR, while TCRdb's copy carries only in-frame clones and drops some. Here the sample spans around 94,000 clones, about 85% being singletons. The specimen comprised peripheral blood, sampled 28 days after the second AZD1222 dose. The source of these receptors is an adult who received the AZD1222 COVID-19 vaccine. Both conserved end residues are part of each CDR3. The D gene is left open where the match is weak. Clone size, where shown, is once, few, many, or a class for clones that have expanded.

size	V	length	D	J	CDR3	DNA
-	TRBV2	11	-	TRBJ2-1	CASTGYNEQFF	TGTGCCAGCACTGGCTACAATGAGCAGTTCTTC
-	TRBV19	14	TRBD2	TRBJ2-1	CATNGLAGLNEQFF	TGTGCCACCAATGGACTAGCGGGCCTCAATGAGCAGTTCTTC
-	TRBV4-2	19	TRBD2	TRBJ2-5	CASSPAGGPSGENQETQYF	TGTGCCAGCAGCCCTGCTGGTGGTCCTAGCGGGGAGAACCAAGAGACCCAGTACTTC
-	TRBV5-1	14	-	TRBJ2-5	CASSLSGGAETQYF	TGCGCCAGCAGCTTGTCCGGGGGCGCGGAGACCCAGTACTTC
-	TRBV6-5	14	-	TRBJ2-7	CASSYIAGSYEQYF	TGTGCCAGCAGTTACATTGCAGGATCCTACGAGCAGTACTTC
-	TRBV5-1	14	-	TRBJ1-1	CASSLGQQNTEAFF	TGCGCCAGCAGCTTGGGACAGCAGAACACTGAAGCTTTCTTT
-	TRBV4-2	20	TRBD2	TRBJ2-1	CASSQEGGPRTSGIYNEQFF	TGTGCCAGCAGCCAAGAGGGCGGGCCCCGGACTAGCGGGATTTACAATGAGCAGTTCTTC
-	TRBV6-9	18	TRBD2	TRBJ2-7	CASSYREGTGGPFYEQYF	TGTGCCAGCAGTTATCGGGAGGGTACGGGGGGACCCTTCTACGAGCAGTACTTC
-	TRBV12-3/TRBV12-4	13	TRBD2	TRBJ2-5	CASSLTSGETQYF	TGTGCCAGCAGTTTAACTAGCGGAGAGACCCAGTACTTC
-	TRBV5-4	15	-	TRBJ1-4	CASSLGGSTNEKLFF	TGTGCCAGCAGCTTGGGTGGTTCGACTAATGAAAAACTGTTTTTT
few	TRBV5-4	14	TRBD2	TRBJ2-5	CASSMTSRQETQYF	TGTGCCAGCAGCATGACTAGCAGACAAGAGACCCAGTACTTC
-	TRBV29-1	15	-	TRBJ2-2	CSVEKLESNTGELFF	TGCAGCGTTGAAAAATTGGAGTCGAACACCGGGGAGCTGTTTTTT
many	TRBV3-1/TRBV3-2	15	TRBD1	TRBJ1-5	CASSQRTGANQPQHF	TGTGCCAGCAGCCAGCGGACAGGGGCCAATCAGCCCCAGCATTTT
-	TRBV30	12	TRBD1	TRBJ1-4	CAWTQGHEKLFF	TGTGCCTGGACACAGGGGCATGAAAAACTGTTTTTT
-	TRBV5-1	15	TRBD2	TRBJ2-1	CASSPSLAGVNEQFF	TGCGCCAGCAGCCCCTCCCTAGCGGGGGTCAATGAGCAGTTCTTC
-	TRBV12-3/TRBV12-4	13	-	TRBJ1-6	CASSTGNNSPLHF	TGTGCCAGCAGTACAGGCAATAATTCACCCCTCCACTTT
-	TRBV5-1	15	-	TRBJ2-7	CASSLEDGDVGEQYF	TGCGCCAGCAGCTTGGAAGATGGGGACGTCGGTGAGCAGTACTTC
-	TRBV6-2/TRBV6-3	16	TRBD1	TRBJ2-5	CASSYFRTGGKETQYF	TGTGCCAGCAGTTACTTCCGGACAGGGGGGAAGGAGACCCAGTACTTC
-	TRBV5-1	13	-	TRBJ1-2	CASSSYGNYGYTF	TGCGCCAGCAGCTCTTACGGGAACTATGGCTACACCTTC
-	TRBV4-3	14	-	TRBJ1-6	CASQVTGNNSPLHF	TGCGCCAGCCAAGTGACAGGCAATAATTCACCCCTCCACTTT
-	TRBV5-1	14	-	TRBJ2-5	CASSFASLQETQYF	TGCGCCAGCAGCTTTGCTAGTCTTCAAGAGACCCAGTACTTC
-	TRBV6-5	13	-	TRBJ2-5	CASSYSFVETQYF	TGTGCCAGCAGTTACTCGTTTGTTGAGACCCAGTACTTC
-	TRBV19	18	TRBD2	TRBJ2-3	CASSGARLAASSTDTQYF	TGTGCCAGTAGTGGGGCCCGGCTAGCGGCATCTAGCACAGATACGCAGTATTTT
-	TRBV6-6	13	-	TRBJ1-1	CASSPSSPAEAFF	TGTGCCAGCAGTCCCAGCTCCCCGGCTGAAGCTTTCTTT
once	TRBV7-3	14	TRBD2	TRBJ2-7	CASSLAAGGAEQYF	TGTGCCAGCAGCTTAGCGGCGGGAGGGGCAGAGCAGTACTTC
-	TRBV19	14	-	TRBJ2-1	CASSMLWADNEQFF	TGTGCCAGTAGTATGTTATGGGCTGACAATGAGCAGTTCTTC
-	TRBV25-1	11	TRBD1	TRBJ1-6	CASRDRGPLHF	TGTGCCAGCCGGGACAGGGGTCCCCTCCACTTT
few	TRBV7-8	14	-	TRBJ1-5	CASSLVAGNQPQHF	TGTGCCAGCAGCTTAGTTGCAGGGAATCAGCCCCAGCATTTT
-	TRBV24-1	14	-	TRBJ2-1	CATSDLRGYNEQFF	TGTGCCACCAGTGATCTCCGGGGCTACAATGAGCAGTTCTTC
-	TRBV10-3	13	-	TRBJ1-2	CATSREEVYGYTF	TGTGCCACCAGCAGGGAAGAAGTCTATGGCTACACCTTC
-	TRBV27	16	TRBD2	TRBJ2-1	CASSPRLAGGHGEQFF	TGTGCCAGCAGCCCAAGGCTAGCGGGAGGGCATGGTGAGCAGTTCTTC
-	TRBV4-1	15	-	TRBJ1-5	CASSRHRASNQPQHF	TGCGCCAGCAGCCGCCACAGGGCCAGCAATCAGCCCCAGCATTTT
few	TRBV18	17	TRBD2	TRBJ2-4	CASSQGLADIAKNIQYF	TGTGCCAGCTCACAGGGACTAGCGGATATAGCCAAAAACATTCAGTACTTC
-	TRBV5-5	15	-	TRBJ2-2	CASSLTGPQAGELFF	TGTGCCAGCAGCTTAACCGGGCCCCAGGCCGGGGAGCTGTTTTTT
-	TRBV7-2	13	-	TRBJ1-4	CASSLGTAEKLFF	TGTGCCAGCAGCTTAGGGACTGCGGAAAAACTGTTTTTT
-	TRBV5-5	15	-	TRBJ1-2	CASSLAAGTAYGYTF	TGTGCCAGCAGCTTGGCGGCTGGGACGGCCTATGGCTACACCTTC
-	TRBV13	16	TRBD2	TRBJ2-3	CASSLGLAGGTDTQYF	TGTGCCAGCAGCTTGGGCCTAGCGGGGGGCACAGATACGCAGTATTTT
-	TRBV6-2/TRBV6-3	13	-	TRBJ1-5	CASSLRGDQPQHF	TGTGCCAGCAGTTTGCGAGGCGATCAGCCCCAGCATTTT
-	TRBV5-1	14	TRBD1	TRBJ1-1	CASSQTGVGTEAFF	TGCGCCAGCAGCCAGACAGGGGTAGGGACTGAAGCTTTCTTT
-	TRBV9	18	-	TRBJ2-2	CASSVRGGRDANTGELFF	TGTGCCAGCAGCGTAAGGGGGGGCAGGGACGCGAACACCGGGGAGCTGTTTTTT